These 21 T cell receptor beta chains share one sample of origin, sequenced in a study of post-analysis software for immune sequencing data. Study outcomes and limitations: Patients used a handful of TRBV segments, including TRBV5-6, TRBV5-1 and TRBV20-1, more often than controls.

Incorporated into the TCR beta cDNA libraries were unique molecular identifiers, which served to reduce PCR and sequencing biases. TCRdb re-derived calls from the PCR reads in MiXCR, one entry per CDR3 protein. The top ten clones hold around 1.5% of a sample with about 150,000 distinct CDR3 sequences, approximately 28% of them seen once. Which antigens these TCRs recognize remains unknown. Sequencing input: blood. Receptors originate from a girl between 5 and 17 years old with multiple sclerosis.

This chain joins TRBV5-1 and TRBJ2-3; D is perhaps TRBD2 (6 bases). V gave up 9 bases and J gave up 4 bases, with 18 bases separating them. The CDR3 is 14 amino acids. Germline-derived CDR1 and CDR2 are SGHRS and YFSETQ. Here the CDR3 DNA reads TGCGCCACCCGACTAGAGGGTGGTGCAGATACGCAGTATTTT. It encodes CATRLEGGADTQYF.

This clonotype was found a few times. This CDR3 reads CASSQDFSQGLLGTNTEAFF. CDR3 sequence (DNA): TGCGCCAGCAGCCAAGATTTTAGTCAGGGTTTGCTCGGAACGAACACTGAAGCTTTCTTT. This chain connects TRBV4-1 to TRBJ1-1; the D gene is possibly TRBD1 (5 bases). Between the trimmed V and J ends, which lost 0 bases and 1 base, there was a span of 24 bases. CDR3 length: 20 residues. Germline V CDR1 and CDR2: MGHRA, YSYEKL.

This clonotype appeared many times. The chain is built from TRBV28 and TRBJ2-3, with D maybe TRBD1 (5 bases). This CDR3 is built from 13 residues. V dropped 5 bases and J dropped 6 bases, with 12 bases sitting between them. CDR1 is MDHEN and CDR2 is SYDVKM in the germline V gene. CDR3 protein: CASSGAIRDTQYF. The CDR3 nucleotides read TGTGCCAGCAGTGGGGCTATTCGGGATACGCAGTATTTT.

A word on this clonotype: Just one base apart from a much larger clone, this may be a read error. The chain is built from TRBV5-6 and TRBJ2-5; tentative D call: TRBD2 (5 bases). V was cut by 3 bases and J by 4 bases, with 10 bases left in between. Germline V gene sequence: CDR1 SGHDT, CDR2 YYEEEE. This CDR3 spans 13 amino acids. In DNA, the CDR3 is TGTGCCAGCAGCTCCTGGACTGGAGAGACCCAGTACTTC. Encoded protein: CASSSWTGETQYF. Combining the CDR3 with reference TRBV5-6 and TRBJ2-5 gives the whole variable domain DAGVTQSPTHLIKTRGQQVTLRCSPKSGHDTVSWYQQALGQGPQFIFQYYEEEERQRGNFPDRFSGHQFPNYSSELNVNALLLGDSALYLCASSSWTGETQYFGPGTRLLVL.

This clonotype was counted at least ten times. CDR3 DNA: TGCGCCAGCAGCCAACACCAGACAGGGTGGGACACAGATACGCAGTATTTT. Translation gives CASSQHQTGWDTDTQYF. J is TRBJ2-3 and V is TRBV4-1, with TRBD1 identical over 7 bases. Germline loops: CDR1 MGHRA, CDR2 YSYEKL. V trimming: 2 bases; J trimming: 2 bases; junction bases outside the gene matches: 10. The CDR3 has 17 residues.

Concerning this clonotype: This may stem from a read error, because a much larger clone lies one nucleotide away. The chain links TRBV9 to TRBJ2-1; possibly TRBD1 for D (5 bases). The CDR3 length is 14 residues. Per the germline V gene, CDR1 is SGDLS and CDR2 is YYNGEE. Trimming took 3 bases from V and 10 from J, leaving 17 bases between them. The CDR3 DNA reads TGTGCCAGCAGCGCCCCAGGGCCCTCCTACGAGCAGTTCTTC. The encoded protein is CASSAPGPSYEQFF.

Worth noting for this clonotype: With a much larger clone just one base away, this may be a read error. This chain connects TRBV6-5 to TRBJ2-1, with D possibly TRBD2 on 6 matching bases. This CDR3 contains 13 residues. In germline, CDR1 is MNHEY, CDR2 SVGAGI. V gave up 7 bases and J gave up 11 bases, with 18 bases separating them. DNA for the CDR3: TGTGCCAGCAAACCGAGTAGCGGAGCAAAGCAGTTCTTC. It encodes CASKPSSGAKQFF.

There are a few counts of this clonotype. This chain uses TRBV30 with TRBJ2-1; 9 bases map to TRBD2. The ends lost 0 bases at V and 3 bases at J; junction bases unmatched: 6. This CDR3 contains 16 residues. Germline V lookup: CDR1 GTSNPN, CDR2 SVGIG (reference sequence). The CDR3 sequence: CAWSVRAGGLYNEQFF. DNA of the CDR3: TGTGCCTGGAGTGTACGAGCGGGAGGCCTCTACAATGAGCAGTTCTTC.

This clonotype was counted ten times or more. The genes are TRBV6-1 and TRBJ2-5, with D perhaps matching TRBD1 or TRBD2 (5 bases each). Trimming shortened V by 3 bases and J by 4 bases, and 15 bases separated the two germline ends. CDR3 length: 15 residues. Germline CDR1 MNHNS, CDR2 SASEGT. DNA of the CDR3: TGTGCCAGCAGTGAGGGACGCCCGAGGGCAGAGACCCAGTACTTC. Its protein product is CASSEGRPRAETQYF.

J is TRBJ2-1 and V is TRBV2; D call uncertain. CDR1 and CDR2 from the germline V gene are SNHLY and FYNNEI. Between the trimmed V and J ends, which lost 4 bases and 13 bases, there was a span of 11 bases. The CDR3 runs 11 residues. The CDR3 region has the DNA TGTGCCAGCAGTGCGCAGGAGACCCAGTTCTTC. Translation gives CASSAQETQFF. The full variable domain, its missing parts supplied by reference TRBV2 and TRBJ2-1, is EPEVTQTPSHQVTQMGQEVILRCVPISNHLYFYWYRQILGQKVEFLVSFYNNEISEKSEIFDDQFSVERPDGSNFTLKIRSTKLEDSAMYFCASSAQETQFFGPGTRLTVL.

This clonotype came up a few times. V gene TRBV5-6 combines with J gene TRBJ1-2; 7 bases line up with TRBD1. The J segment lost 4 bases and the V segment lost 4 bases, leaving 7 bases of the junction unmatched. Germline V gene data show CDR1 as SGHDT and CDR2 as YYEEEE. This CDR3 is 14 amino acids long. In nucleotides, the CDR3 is TGTGCCAGCAGCGCAGGACAGGCCTTCTATGGCTACACCTTC. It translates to CASSAGQAFYGYTF.

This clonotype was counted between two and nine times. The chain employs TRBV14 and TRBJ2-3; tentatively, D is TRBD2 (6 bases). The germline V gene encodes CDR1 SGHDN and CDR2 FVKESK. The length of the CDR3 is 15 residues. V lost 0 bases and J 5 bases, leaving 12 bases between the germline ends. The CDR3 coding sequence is TGTGCCAGCAGCCAAGAGGGACTCAAGATAGATACGCAGTATTTT. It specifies CASSQEGLKIDTQYF. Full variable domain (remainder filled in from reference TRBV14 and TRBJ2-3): EAGVTQFPSHSVIEKGQTVTLRCDPISGHDNLYWYRRVMGKEIKFLLHFVKESKQDESGMPNNRFLAERTGGTYSTLKVQPAELEDSGVYFCASSQEGLKIDTQYFGPGTRLTVL.

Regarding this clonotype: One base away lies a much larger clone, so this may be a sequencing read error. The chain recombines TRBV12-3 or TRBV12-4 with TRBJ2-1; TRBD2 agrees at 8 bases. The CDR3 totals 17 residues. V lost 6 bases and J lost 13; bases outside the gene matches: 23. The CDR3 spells CASSRGERELIGETQFF. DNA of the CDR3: TGTGCCAGCAGCCGGGGGGAGCGGGAGTTGATTGGAGAGACCCAGTTCTTC.

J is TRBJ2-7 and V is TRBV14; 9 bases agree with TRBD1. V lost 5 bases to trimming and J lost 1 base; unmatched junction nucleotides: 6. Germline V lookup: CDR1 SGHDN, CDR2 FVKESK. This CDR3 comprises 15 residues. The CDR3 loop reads CASSAGTGFSYEQYF. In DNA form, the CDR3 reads TGTGCCAGCAGCGCCGGGACAGGGTTTTCCTACGAGCAGTACTTC.

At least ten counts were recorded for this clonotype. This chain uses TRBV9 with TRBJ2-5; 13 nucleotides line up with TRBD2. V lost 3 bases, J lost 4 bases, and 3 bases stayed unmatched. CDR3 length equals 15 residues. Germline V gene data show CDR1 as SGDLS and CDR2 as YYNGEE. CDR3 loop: CASSALAGGGETQYF. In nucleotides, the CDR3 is TGTGCCAGCAGCGCACTAGCGGGAGGGGGAGAGACCCAGTACTTC.

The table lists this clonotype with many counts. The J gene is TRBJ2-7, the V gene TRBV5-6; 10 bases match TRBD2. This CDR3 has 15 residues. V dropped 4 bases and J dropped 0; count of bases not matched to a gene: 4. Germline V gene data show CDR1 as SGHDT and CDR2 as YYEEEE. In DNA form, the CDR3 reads TGTGCCAGCAGCCCGGGACTAGCGCGCTCCTACGAGCAGTACTTC. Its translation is CASSPGLARSYEQYF. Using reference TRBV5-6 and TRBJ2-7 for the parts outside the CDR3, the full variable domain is DAGVTQSPTHLIKTRGQQVTLRCSPKSGHDTVSWYQQALGQGPQFIFQYYEEEERQRGNFPDRFSGHQFPNYSSELNVNALLLGDSALYLCASSPGLARSYEQYFGPGTRLTVT.

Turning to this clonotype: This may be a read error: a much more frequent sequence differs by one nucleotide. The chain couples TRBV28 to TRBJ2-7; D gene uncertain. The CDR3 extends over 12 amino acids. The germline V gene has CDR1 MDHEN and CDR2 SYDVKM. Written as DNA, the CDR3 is TGTGCGCCGCCCTCCAGCTCCTACGAGCAGTACTTC. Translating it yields CAPPSSSYEQYF.

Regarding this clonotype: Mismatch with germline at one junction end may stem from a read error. The CDR3 loop is CACSRAGTGGNIQYF. The CDR3 region has the DNA TGTGCCTGCAGTCGGGCCGGGACAGGGGGGAACATTCAGTACTTC. This chain connects TRBV6-5 to TRBJ2-4; 11 bases are a match to TRBD1. Germline values: CDR1 MNHEY, CDR2 SVGAGI. The CDR3 covers 15 residues.

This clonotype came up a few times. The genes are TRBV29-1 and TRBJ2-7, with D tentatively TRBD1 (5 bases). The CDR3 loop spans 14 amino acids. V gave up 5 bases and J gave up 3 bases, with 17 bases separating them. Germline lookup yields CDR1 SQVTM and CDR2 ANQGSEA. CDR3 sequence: CSVIIDREGYEQYF. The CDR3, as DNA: TGCAGCGTTATTATCGACAGAGAAGGCTACGAGCAGTACTTC.

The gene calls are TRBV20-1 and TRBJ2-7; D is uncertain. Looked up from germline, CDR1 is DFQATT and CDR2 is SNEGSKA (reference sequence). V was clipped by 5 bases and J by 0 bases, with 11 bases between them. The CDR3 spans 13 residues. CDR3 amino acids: CSAASAFSYEQYF. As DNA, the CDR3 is TGCAGTGCTGCATCAGCATTCTCCTACGAGCAGTACTTC.

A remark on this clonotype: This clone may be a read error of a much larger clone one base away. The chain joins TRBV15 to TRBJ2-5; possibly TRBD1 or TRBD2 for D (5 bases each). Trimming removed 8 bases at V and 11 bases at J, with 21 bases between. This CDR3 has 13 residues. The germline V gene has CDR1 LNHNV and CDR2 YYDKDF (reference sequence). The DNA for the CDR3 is TGTGCCACCGGCAATAGCAGGGTAGGGGAGCAGTACTTC. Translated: CATGNSRVGEQYF.